This T cell receptor (beta chain) comes out of a study of cytomegalovirus exposure and HLA in healthy donors. Study background: Unique TCRs from HLA-typed donors, about 85 million of them, were held in an early data release. Assignment to the Caucasian-associated ancestry cluster applied to over 70% of the approximately 370 genotyped donors. The study, taken as a whole, reports: Rare TCR sequences dominated, though some public TCRs recurred in many donors.

As regards this clone: As yet, its antigen is unknown.

The PCR used 60 Vbeta and 13 Jbeta primers. Sequencing was performed with immunoSEQ multiplex PCR; in TCRdb, only in-frame clones are kept and a portion is missing. This listing includes more than 70,000 clones. The germline gives CDR1 LGHNA, CDR2 YSLEER. The CDR3 loop spans 17 amino acids. With V trimmed by 0 bases and J by 7 bases, 7 bases remained unmatched. The receptor's source is a woman aged 55-70 years in good health and CMV-seronegative. V is TRBV4-3 and J is TRBJ2-2; TRBD2 agrees at 11 bases. Sequences were obtained from PBMCs. In DNA, the CDR3 is TGCGCCAGCAGCCAAGATTGGGCTAGCGGGAGGTTCGGGGAGCTGTTTTTT. Protein sequence: CASSQDWASGRFGELFF.